Below are 20 T cell receptor beta chains sequenced from a single sample in a study of blood T cell repertoires in COVID-19. TCRdb keeps only in-frame clones here, not all; method: immunoSEQ multiplex PCR. The sample lists about 210,000 clones, around 90% occurring once. Sequencing was performed on PBMCs or T cells enriched from blood (not recorded which). All receptors come from a man aged 18 to 29 with acute COVID-19.

This clone was seen only once. The chain uses TRBV7-9 and TRBJ2-1; 11 nucleotides align to TRBD2. The CDR3 is made up of 16 amino acids. Per the germline V gene, CDR1 is SEHNR and CDR2 is FQNEAQ (reference sequence). The V and J ends lost 5 bases and 3 bases, in that order; junction bases with no gene match: 6. The CDR3 DNA reads TGTGCCAGCAGCCCCCCCGGGACTAGCGGCTACAATGAGCAGTTCTTC. This codes for CASSPPGTSGYNEQFF.

V and J are TRBV5-1 and TRBJ1-1, with 7 bases identical to TRBD1. This CDR3 contains 15 residues. The ends lost 0 bases at V and 8 bases at J; junction bases unmatched: 10. Germline V gene data show CDR1 as SGHRS and CDR2 as YFSETQ. As DNA, the CDR3 is TGCGCCAGCAGCTTGGCGCAGGGGGGTTACGAGGAAGCTTTCTTT. Translation gives CASSLAQGGYEEAFF.

The rearrangement links TRBV7-9 to TRBJ1-2; 8 positions agree with TRBD1. V lost 4 bases, J lost 2 bases, and 3 bases stayed unmatched. Germline V gives CDR1 SEHNR, CDR2 FQNEAQ (reference sequence). This CDR3 contains 14 residues. CDR3 coding DNA: TGTGCCAGCAGCTCGGACAGGGCGAACTATGGCTACACCTTC. This sequence encodes CASSSDRANYGYTF.

This rearrangement joins TRBV5-4 to TRBJ2-5; 11 bases are shared with TRBD2. The CDR3 spans 16 residues. Germline loops: CDR1 SGHNT, CDR2 YYREEE (reference sequence). With 4 bases clipped from V and 7 bases from J, the junction kept 12 bases outside the gene matches. Here the CDR3 reads CASSPGTSGGEGTQYF. In nucleotides, the CDR3 is TGTGCCAGCAGCCCAGGGACTAGCGGAGGAGAGGGGACCCAGTACTTC.

The rearrangement links TRBV24-1 to TRBJ2-2, with a possible D match to TRBD1 (5 bases). The V gene's germline CDR1 is KGHDR and CDR2 SFDVKD. V shed 3 bases and J shed 5 bases, with 12 bases lying between them. The CDR3 has 15 amino acids. CDR3 sequence reads: CATSDRQPGTGELFF. The CDR3 region has the DNA TGTGCCACCAGTGATCGCCAGCCAGGGACCGGGGAGCTGTTTTTT.

V gene TRBV24-1 combines with J gene TRBJ2-3; 7 nucleotides match TRBD2. The V segment lost 4 bases and the J segment 3 bases; nucleotides outside the gene matches: 6. The CDR3 runs 15 residues. Germline V gene data show CDR1 as KGHDR and CDR2 as SFDVKD. For the CDR3, the DNA is TGTGCCACCAGTGACCACCGACTAGCAACAGATACGCAGTATTTT. Its translation: CATSDHRLATDTQYF.

V is TRBV6-1 and J is TRBJ1-2; TRBD1 matches at 7 bases. Germline loops: CDR1 MNHNS, CDR2 SASEGT. The CDR3 extends over 14 amino acids. V trimming: 1 base; J trimming: 5 bases; junction bases outside the gene matches: 4. The CDR3 DNA follows: TGTGCCAGCAGTGAAGTACAGGGGAGGTATGGCTACACCTTC. It encodes CASSEVQGRYGYTF.

This CDR3 is CASSGRGSGNTIYF. CDR3 sequence (DNA): TGTGCCAGCAGCGGACGGGGGTCTGGAAACACCATATATTTT. The chain couples TRBV11-1 to TRBJ1-3, with D maybe TRBD1 (5 bases). Trimming removed 5 bases from V and 1 base from J, with 9 bases in between. CDR1 SGHAT and CDR2 FQDESV come from the germline V gene (reference sequence). The CDR3 is 14 amino acids.

The sample holds a few counts of this clone. The chain has TRBV7-2 and TRBJ1-6, with TRBD1 matching over 7 bases. Per germline, CDR1 SGHTA and CDR2 FQGNSA. Trimming removed 5 bases from V and 3 bases from J; junction bases left unmatched: 7. The CDR3 is 16 residues long. The CDR3, as DNA: TGTGCCAGCAGCCTATCGACAGGGTACTATAATTCACCCCTCCACTTT. Protein sequence: CASSLSTGYYNSPLHF.

The chain uses TRBV6-5 and TRBJ2-2; tentatively, D is TRBD1 (6 bases). Germline CDR1 reads MNHEY; CDR2 reads SVGAGI. The CDR3 has 16 residues. V gave up 4 bases and J gave up 2 bases, with 14 bases separating them. The chain's CDR3 is CASSLPQGPNTGELFF. The CDR3 bases are TGTGCCAGCAGTTTACCACAGGGACCCAACACCGGGGAGCTGTTTTTT.

V gene TRBV7-9 combines with J gene TRBJ2-7; the match to TRBD2 covers 14 bases. V was pared by 4 bases and J by 5 bases, with 7 bases of the junction left unmatched. This CDR3 region has 16 residues. CDR1 is SEHNR, CDR2 FQNEAQ, per germline (reference sequence). The CDR3 coding sequence is TGTGCCAGCAGCTACGCTCTGGGACTAGCGGGAGACGAGCAGTACTTC. Translation gives CASSYALGLAGDEQYF.

The chain has TRBV5-1 and TRBJ2-1, with 13 bases aligning to TRBD2. Unmatched junction bases numbered 14, after V lost 5 bases and J lost 0 bases. The germline V gene encodes CDR1 SGHRS and CDR2 YFSETQ. This CDR3 has 20 amino acids. CDR3 coding DNA: TGCGCCAGCAGTTCACTAGCGGGAGGGGGCTCCGGTGGCTCCTACAATGAGCAGTTCTTC. Translating gives CASSSLAGGGSGGSYNEQFF.

The chain has TRBV9 and TRBJ1-1; no firm D call. This CDR3 spans 15 amino acids. Trimming removed 4 bases at V and 0 bases at J, with 13 bases between. Germline V lookup: CDR1 SGDLS, CDR2 YYNGEE. In DNA, the CDR3 is TGTGCCAGCAGCTTCTCCCGGGATATGAACACTGAAGCTTTCTTT. It is translated as CASSFSRDMNTEAFF.

The chain links TRBV4-1 to TRBJ2-4; the D is unclear. Trimming left V 1 base short and J 2 bases short, with 9 bases between. The CDR3 contains 15 residues. From germline, CDR1 is MGHRA and CDR2 YSYEKL. The CDR3 loop reads CASSQVVLTKNIQYF. As DNA, the CDR3 is TGCGCCAGCAGCCAAGTGGTACTAACCAAAAACATTCAGTACTTC.

The chain links TRBV6-2 or TRBV6-3 to TRBJ2-2; unclear D gene. This CDR3 contains 15 residues. Germline V CDR1 and CDR2: MNHEY, SVGEGT. Trimming took off 2 bases at V and 4 bases at J, with 11 bases between the two ends. The CDR3, as DNA: TGTGCCAGCAGTTACCAGAGACACCTCACCGGGGAGCTGTTTTTT. Amino acid sequence: CASSYQRHLTGELFF.

The gene calls are TRBV18 and TRBJ1-3, with 7 bases fitting TRBD1. Unmatched junction bases numbered 4, after V lost 6 bases and J lost 2 bases. Germline V lookup: CDR1 KGHSH, CDR2 LQKENI. This CDR3 is 14 amino acids long. The CDR3 bases are TGTGCCAGCTCCGACACAGGGGCTGGAAACACCATATATTTT. Translation: CASSDTGAGNTIYF.

J is TRBJ1-1 and V is TRBV5-6, with D possibly matching TRBD1 (5 bases). CDR1 SGHDT and CDR2 YYEEEE come from the germline V gene. This CDR3 region has 11 residues. Deletions cut 4 bases from V and 4 bases from J, with 5 bases between. The CDR3 DNA reads TGTGCCAGCAGCAGGGGCACTGAAGCTTTCTTT. Its translation is CASSRGTEAFF.

The rearrangement joins TRBV7-9 to TRBJ1-1; perhaps TRBD1 as D (6 bases). The CDR3 spans 15 residues. V lost 5 bases to trimming and J lost 0 bases, with 13 bases between them. Germline assignment: CDR1 SEHNR and CDR2 FQNEAQ (reference sequence). The CDR3 DNA follows: TGTGCCAGCAGCGGACCAGGGGTGATGAACACTGAAGCTTTCTTT. Translation: CASSGPGVMNTEAFF.

This clone has only a few counts. The rearrangement uses TRBV11-2 and TRBJ2-3; 11 bases are a match to TRBD2. This CDR3 contains 16 residues. Trimming took 5 bases from V and 1 from J; bases not matched to a gene: 5. Germline V gene data show CDR1 as SGHAT and CDR2 as FQNNGV. CDR3 loop: CASSGGTSGRTDTQYF. The CDR3 DNA is TGTGCCAGCAGCGGGGGGACTAGCGGCCGCACAGATACGCAGTATTTT.

Of note for this clone: Distinct nucleotide sequences in the sample also encode this CDR3. The chain is built from TRBV28 and TRBJ1-5; D may be TRBD1 (6 bases). Per the germline V gene, CDR1 is MDHEN and CDR2 is SYDVKM. The CDR3 has 14 residues. V was pared by 3 bases and J by 9 bases, with 15 bases between. The CDR3: CASSFGGRGRPQHF. The CDR3 region has the DNA TGTGCCAGCAGTTTTGGGGGCAGGGGACGGCCCCAGCATTTT.